This record covers a single TCR beta chain. Its antigen is currently unknown. The data stem from a study of cytomegalovirus exposure and HLA in healthy donors. Study-wide points: Among the most significant clusters, several appeared linked to common viral pathogens in a later analysis. The authors excluded some V segments, including TRBV6-2 and TRBV6-3, as indistinguishable. Reportedly, fewer N-insertions than the roughly 690-donor mean appeared in an Asian-associated ancestry cluster in a later analysis. Analyzed later, association rates of TCRs varied across HLA loci, with DRB1 most and HLA-C fewest.

Amplification used 60 Vbeta primers and 13 Jbeta primers. The method was immunoSEQ multiplex PCR; TCRdb's version includes in-frame clones alone and lacks a portion of them. The table includes over 100,000 clones, around 80% detected once. The CDR3 covers 16 residues. V gave up 4 bases and J gave up 4 bases, with 20 bases separating them. CDR1 SGHNT and CDR2 YYREEE come from the germline V gene (reference sequence). The rearrangement links TRBV5-4 to TRBJ2-5; the D gene is possibly TRBD2 (6 bases). The sequenced sample was PBMCs. The TCR comes from a man younger than 45 in good health and CMV-seropositive. CDR3 nucleotides: TGTGCCAGCAGCCCGAAAGGTGGAGGGTTATCAGAGACCCAGTACTTC. It specifies CASSPKGGGLSETQYF.